The 17 T cell receptor beta chains in this list originate from one sample, sequenced in a study of T cells in narcolepsy (dated by TCRdb to the late 2010s). Library construction relied on the immunoSEQ multiplex PCR assay. The immuneACCESS repertoire file appears here via TCRdb, limited to in-frame rearrangements. These files lack a portion of the clones; in checked studies, under half of the deficit traces to unresolved V genes, and the cause of the others is not known. Present in this sample are 30,000 or so clones, roughly four fifths of which were seen just once. Around 0.9% of the sample is in the top ten clones. Sequenced sample: CD45RA- memory CD4+ T cells from PBMCs. The cell subset or site label on this specimen signifies: memory T cells sorted ex vivo from peripheral blood. The source is a human donor with narcolepsy.

The rearrangement links TRBV6-5 to TRBJ2-7; D gene ambiguous. Germline CDR1 reads MNHEY; CDR2 reads SVGAGI. V lost 6 bases and J 3 bases, leaving 15 bases between the germline ends. The CDR3 consists of 14 residues. CDR3 loop: CASSLGVSSYEQYF. CDR3 DNA sequence: TGTGCCAGCAGCCTTGGGGTCAGCAGCTACGAGCAGTACTTC.

The chain couples TRBV7-2 to TRBJ2-2; 7 nucleotides align to TRBD1. The CDR3 length is 17 residues. Trimming at V came to 2 bases and at J to 5 bases, leaving 11 bases not matched to a gene. The germline V gene has CDR1 SGHTA and CDR2 FQGNSA. CDR3 residues: CASSLSSLGGLTGELFF. The CDR3 DNA sequence: TGTGCCAGCAGCTTATCGTCGCTAGGGGGCCTGACCGGGGAGCTGTTTTTT.

The chain uses TRBV4-3 and TRBJ1-4; TRBD1 matches 9 bases. The CDR3 runs 14 residues. Germline V gene lookup returns CDR1 LGHNA and CDR2 YSLEER. After removal of 0 bases from V and 10 bases from J, the junction contained 3 bases not matched to a gene. CDR3 protein: CASSQDLGQGKLFF. CDR3 nucleotide sequence: TGCGCCAGCAGCCAAGATTTGGGACAGGGAAAACTGTTTTTT.

There are a few counts of this clone. J is TRBJ2-1 and V is TRBV27, with D tentatively TRBD1 (6 bases). This CDR3 has 16 residues. Trimming shortened V by 6 bases and J by 2 bases, and 17 bases separated the two germline ends. CDR1 MNHEY and CDR2 SMNVEV come from the germline V gene (reference sequence). For the CDR3, the DNA is TGTGCCAGCAGCCAAAATACAGGGTTGACCTACAATGAGCAGTTCTTC. It translates to CASSQNTGLTYNEQFF.

The V gene is TRBV7-3, the J gene TRBJ1-2; TRBD1 matches 8 bases. The ends lost 2 bases at V and 8 bases at J; junction bases unmatched: 10. This CDR3 has 15 amino acids. Per the germline V gene, CDR1 is SGHTA and CDR2 is FQGTGA. CDR3 sequence reads: CASSLEGGQGGGYTF. In DNA form, the CDR3 reads TGTGCCAGCAGCTTAGAAGGAGGACAGGGCGGGGGCTACACCTTC.

The chain couples TRBV2 to TRBJ2-1; 9 bases match TRBD2. There are 14 residues in the CDR3. After removal of 10 bases from V and 0 bases from J, the junction contained 4 bases not matched to a gene. The germline gives CDR1 SNHLY, CDR2 FYNNEI. The CDR3 DNA is TGTGCCATTAGCGGGGGAAGCTCCTACAATGAGCAGTTCTTC. Translating it yields CAISGGSSYNEQFF.

CDR3 in amino acids: CASSLARVGGTYNEQFF. Here the CDR3 DNA reads TGTGCCAGCAGCTTGGCCCGGGTAGGGGGCACCTACAATGAGCAGTTCTTC. V is TRBV5-5 and J is TRBJ2-1; 7 nucleotides align to TRBD1. CDR1 and CDR2 (germline): SGHKS, YYEKEE (reference sequence). V was clipped by 0 bases and J by 2 bases; unmatched bases: 8. The CDR3 totals 17 residues.

As regards this clone: One end of the junction is discordant with germline, which a read error may explain. The CDR3, as DNA: TGTGCCATCAGTGGACAGGGCCAGGGGCCGGGCTTC. This encodes CAISGQGQGPGF. This chain connects TRBV10-3 to TRBJ1-2; 7 nucleotides agree with TRBD1. CDR3 size: 12 residues. Germline V gives CDR1 ENHRY, CDR2 SYGVKD.

This clone was seen just once. This chain joins TRBV28 and TRBJ1-2; D is possibly TRBD1 (5 bases). Germline V gene sequence: CDR1 MDHEN, CDR2 SYDVKM. The V gene lost 8 bases and the J gene lost 8 bases, with 24 bases spanning the gap. The CDR3 has 15 residues. Here the CDR3 DNA reads TGTGCCAGCTACACTCCGGGACCGAAAGCGAAAGGCTACACCTTC. Translated, it gives CASYTPGPKAKGYTF.

V usage is TRBV5-1 and J usage is TRBJ1-1; D is perhaps TRBD1 (6 bases). The CDR3 runs to 13 residues. Germline CDR1 and CDR2: SGHRS and YFSETQ. V lost 4 bases and J 11 bases, leaving 18 bases between the germline ends. The CDR3 coding sequence is TGCGCCAGCAGCCCCGAGGGGGGTTTTGGTGCTTTCTTT. Amino acids: CASSPEGGFGAFF. The variable domain in full, with the rest retrieved from reference TRBV5-1 and TRBJ1-1, is KAGVTQTPRYLIKTRGQQVTLSCSPISGHRSVSWYQQTPGQGLQFLFEYFSETQRNKGNFPGRFSGRQFSNSRSEMNVSTLELGDSALYLCASSPEGGFGAFFGQGTRLTVV.

The V and J genes are TRBV18 and TRBJ2-7, with D possibly TRBD1 on 5 matching bases. V was clipped by 1 base and J by 0 bases, with 10 bases between them. Germline loops: CDR1 KGHSH, CDR2 LQKENI. The CDR3 is 15 amino acids. CDR3 region: CASSPQGQSSYEQYF. CDR3 bases: TGTGCCAGCTCACCACAGGGGCAGAGCTCCTACGAGCAGTACTTC.

This chain's CDR3 is CASSPARGETQYF. The DNA for the CDR3 is TGTGCCAGCAGCCCGGCCAGGGGGGAGACCCAGTACTTC. This chain connects TRBV5-4 to TRBJ2-5, with 7 bases matching TRBD1. With 4 bases clipped from V and 5 bases from J, the junction kept 5 bases outside the gene matches. CDR1 is SGHNT, CDR2 YYREEE, per germline (reference sequence). The CDR3 runs to 13 residues.

The chain links TRBV4-2 to TRBJ2-2, with a weak D call TRBD1 (5 bases). The V end was cut by 3 bases, the J end by 4 bases, with 15 bases between. Per germline, CDR1 LGHNA and CDR2 YNFKEQ. The CDR3 covers 16 residues. CDR3 DNA sequence: TGTGCCAGCAGCCACGTCAGGGATCTTGGCACCGGGGAGCTGTTTTTT. Translated, it gives CASSHVRDLGTGELFF.

The J gene is TRBJ1-2, the V gene TRBV7-2; TRBD1 aligns across 7 bases. V was pared by 3 bases and J by 2 bases, with 6 bases of the junction left unmatched. CDR1 SGHTA and CDR2 FQGNSA come from the germline V gene. The CDR3 runs 15 residues. The CDR3 here is CASSFPGQTNYGYTF. CDR3 coding DNA: TGTGCCAGCAGCTTCCCGGGACAGACAAACTATGGCTACACCTTC.

CDR3 region: CASSSAGGGSYEQYF. In DNA, the CDR3 is TGTGCCAGCAGTTCCGCGGGGGGCGGCTCCTACGAGCAGTACTTC. This chain connects TRBV6-5 to TRBJ2-7; TRBD2 agrees at 8 bases. Trimming removed 4 bases from V and 0 bases from J; junction bases left unmatched: 5. CDR3 length: 15 residues. Per the germline V gene, CDR1 is MNHEY and CDR2 is SVGAGI.

The J gene is TRBJ1-1, the V gene TRBV11-2; D is uncertain. The V end lost 0 bases, the J end lost 2 bases, and 10 bases lay between the germline ends. This CDR3 has 15 amino acids. Germline CDR1 and CDR2: SGHAT and FQNNGV. The CDR3, as DNA: TGTGCCAGCAGCTTAGACCATTCGACAAACACTGAAGCTTTCTTT. It specifies CASSLDHSTNTEAFF.

On this clone itself: Within the sample, other DNA sequences also encode this same CDR3. The V gene is TRBV10-3, the J gene TRBJ2-1, with 13 bases lining up with TRBD2. Per germline, CDR1 ENHRY and CDR2 SYGVKD. The CDR3 loop spans 17 amino acids. Trimming cost V 8 bases and J 4 bases; bases outside gene matches: 11. CDR3: CAIGLFGTSGDYNEQFF. The CDR3 DNA is TGTGCCATCGGACTGTTTGGGACTAGCGGGGATTACAATGAGCAGTTCTTC.